This TCR beta chain was profiled in a study of blood T cell repertoires in COVID-19. For the study at large: The United States, Italy and Spain supplied acute and convalescent COVID-19 samples.

How the authors handled the data: Amplified reference gene primers provided the basis for estimating nucleated cell counts. The method was immunoSEQ multiplex PCR; TCRdb's version includes in-frame clones alone and lacks a portion of them. V, J and clone size are those of that table, while D and trimming were read from the DNA. This sample has tens of thousands of clones, with 88% found just once. This CDR3 is 14 amino acids long. Germline V gene data show CDR1 as SGHTA and CDR2 as FQGNSA. V shed 6 bases and J shed 10 bases, with 16 bases lying between them. Source material: peripheral blood. The TCR comes from a woman of 80 years or more with active COVID-19. The chain has TRBV7-2 and TRBJ1-6; maybe TRBD1 (6 bases). The CDR3 DNA reads as TGTGCCAGCAGGAGGGGGGCAGCGGGGTCACCCCTCCACTTT. Protein sequence: CASRRGAAGSPLHF.